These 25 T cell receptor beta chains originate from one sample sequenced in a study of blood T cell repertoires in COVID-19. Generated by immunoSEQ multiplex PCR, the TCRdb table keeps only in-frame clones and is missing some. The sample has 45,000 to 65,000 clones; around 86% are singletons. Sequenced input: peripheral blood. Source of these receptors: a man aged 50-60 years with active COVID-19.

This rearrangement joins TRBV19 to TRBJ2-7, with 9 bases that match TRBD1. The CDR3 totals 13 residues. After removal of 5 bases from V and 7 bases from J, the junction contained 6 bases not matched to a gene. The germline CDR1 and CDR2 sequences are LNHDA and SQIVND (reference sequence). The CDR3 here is CASSFTGGREQYF. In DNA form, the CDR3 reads TGTGCCAGTAGTTTCACAGGGGGCCGAGAGCAGTACTTC.

The DNA of the CDR3 is TGTGCCAGCAGCCTCCCGACTAGGCGGGAGACCCAGTACTTC. Amino acid sequence: CASSLPTRRETQYF. The chain recombines TRBV28 with TRBJ2-5, with D perhaps TRBD2 (6 bases). This CDR3 contains 14 residues. Trimming pared 6 bases from V and 5 bases from J, leaving 16 bases between. The V gene's germline CDR1 is MDHEN and CDR2 SYDVKM.

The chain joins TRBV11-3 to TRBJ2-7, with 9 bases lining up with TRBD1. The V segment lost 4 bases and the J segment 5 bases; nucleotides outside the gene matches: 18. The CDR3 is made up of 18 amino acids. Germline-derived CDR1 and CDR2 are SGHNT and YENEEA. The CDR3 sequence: CASSWGSGQGSYLDEQYF. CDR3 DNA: TGTGCCAGCAGCTGGGGGTCTGGACAGGGGTCATATCTGGACGAGCAGTACTTC.

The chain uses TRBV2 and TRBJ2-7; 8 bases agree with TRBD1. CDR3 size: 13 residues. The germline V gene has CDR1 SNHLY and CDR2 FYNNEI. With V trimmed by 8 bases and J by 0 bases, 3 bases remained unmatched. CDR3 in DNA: TGTGCCAGCGACGGACAGGGCTCCTACGAGCAGTACTTC. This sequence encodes CASDGQGSYEQYF. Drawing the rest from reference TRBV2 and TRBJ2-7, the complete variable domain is EPEVTQTPSHQVTQMGQEVILRCVPISNHLYFYWYRQILGQKVEFLVSFYNNEISEKSEIFDDQFSVERPDGSNFTLKIRSTKLEDSAMYFCASDGQGSYEQYFGPGTRLTVT.

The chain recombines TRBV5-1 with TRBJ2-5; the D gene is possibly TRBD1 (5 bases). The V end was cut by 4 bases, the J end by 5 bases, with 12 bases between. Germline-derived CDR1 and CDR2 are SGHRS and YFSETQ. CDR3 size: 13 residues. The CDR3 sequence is CASSPTDLETQYF. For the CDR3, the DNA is TGCGCCAGCAGCCCGACAGACCTTGAGACCCAGTACTTC.

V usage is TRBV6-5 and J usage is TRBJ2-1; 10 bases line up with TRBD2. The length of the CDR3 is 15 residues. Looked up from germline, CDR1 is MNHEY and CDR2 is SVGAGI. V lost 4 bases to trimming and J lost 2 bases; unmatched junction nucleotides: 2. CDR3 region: CASSLAGGPYNEQFF. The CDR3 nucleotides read TGTGCCAGCAGTTTAGCGGGGGGCCCCTACAATGAGCAGTTCTTC.

The CDR3 loop is CASSQDRAGGYGYTF. The CDR3 DNA follows: TGTGCCAGCAGCCAAGATCGGGCAGGAGGCTATGGCTACACCTTC. The chain couples TRBV4-2 to TRBJ1-2; D is unresolved. Trimming cost V 0 bases and J 4 bases, with 12 bases left between them. The CDR3 runs 15 residues. Looked up from germline, CDR1 is LGHNA and CDR2 is YNFKEQ.

CDR3 in amino acids: CASSQDGGGTRETQYF. The CDR3 region has the DNA TGCGCCAGCAGCCAAGATGGTGGGGGGACCCGGGAGACCCAGTACTTC. The V call is TRBV4-1, the J call TRBJ2-5; possible D gene TRBD2, 6 bases. Trimming left V 0 bases short and J 5 bases short, with 16 bases between. This CDR3 is built from 16 residues. Germline CDR1 is MGHRA and CDR2 is YSYEKL.

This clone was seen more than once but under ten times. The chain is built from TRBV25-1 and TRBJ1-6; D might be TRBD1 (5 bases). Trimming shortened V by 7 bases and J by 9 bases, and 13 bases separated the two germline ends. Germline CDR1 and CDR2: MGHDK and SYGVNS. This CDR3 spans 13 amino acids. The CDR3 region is CASTEGGGSPLHF. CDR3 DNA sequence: TGTGCCAGCACGGAGGGTGGGGGTTCACCCCTCCACTTT.

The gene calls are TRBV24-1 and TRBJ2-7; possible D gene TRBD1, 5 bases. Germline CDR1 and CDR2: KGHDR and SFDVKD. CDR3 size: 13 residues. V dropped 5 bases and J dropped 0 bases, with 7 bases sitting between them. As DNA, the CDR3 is TGTGCCACCAGTGGACAGTCCTCCTACGAGCAGTACTTC. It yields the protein CATSGQSSYEQYF.

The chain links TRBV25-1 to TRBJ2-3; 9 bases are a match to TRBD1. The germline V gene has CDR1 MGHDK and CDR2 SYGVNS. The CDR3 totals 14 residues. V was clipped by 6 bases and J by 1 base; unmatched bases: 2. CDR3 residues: CASSRDRGTDTQYF. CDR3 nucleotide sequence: TGTGCCAGCAGCCGGGACAGGGGCACAGATACGCAGTATTTT.

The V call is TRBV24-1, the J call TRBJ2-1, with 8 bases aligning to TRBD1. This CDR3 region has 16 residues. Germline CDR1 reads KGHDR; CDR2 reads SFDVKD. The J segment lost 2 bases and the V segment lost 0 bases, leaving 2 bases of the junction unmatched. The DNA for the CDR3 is TGTGCCACCAGTGATTTGCCGACAGGGGCCTACAATGAGCAGTTCTTC. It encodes CATSDLPTGAYNEQFF.

CDR3 sequence (DNA): TGCGCCAGCAGCGGAACCTGGACAGGACCCTACGAGCAGTACTTC. Residues: CASSGTWTGPYEQYF. The chain carries TRBV4-3 and TRBJ2-7; the match to TRBD1 covers 7 bases. Germline values: CDR1 LGHNA, CDR2 YSLEER. This CDR3 is 15 amino acids long. The junction had 9 bases not matched to a gene; V was cut back by 5 bases and J by 2 bases.

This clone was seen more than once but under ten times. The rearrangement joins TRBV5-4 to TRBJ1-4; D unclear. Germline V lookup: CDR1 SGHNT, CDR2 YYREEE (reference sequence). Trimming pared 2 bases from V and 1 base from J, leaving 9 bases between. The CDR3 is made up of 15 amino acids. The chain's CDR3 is CASSLSALTNEKLFF. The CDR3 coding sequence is TGTGCCAGCAGCTTATCAGCGCTAACTAATGAAAAACTGTTTTTT.

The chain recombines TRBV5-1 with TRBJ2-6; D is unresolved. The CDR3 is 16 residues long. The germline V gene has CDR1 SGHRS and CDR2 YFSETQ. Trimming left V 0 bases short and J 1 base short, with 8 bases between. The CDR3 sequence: CASSLDLLSGANVLTF. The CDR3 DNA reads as TGCGCCAGCAGCTTGGACCTACTATCTGGGGCCAACGTCCTGACTTTC.

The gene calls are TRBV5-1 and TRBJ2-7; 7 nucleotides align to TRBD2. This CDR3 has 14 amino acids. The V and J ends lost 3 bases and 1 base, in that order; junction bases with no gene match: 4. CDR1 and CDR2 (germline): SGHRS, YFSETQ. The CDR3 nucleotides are TGCGCCAGCAGCTATGCTAGCGGTTCCTACGAGCAGTACTTC. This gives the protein CASSYASGSYEQYF.

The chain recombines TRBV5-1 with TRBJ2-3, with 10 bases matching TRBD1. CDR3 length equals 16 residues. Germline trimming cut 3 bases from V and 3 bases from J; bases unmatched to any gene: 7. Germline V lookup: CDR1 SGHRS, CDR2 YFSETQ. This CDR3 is CASSSGQGSETDTQYF. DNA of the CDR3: TGCGCCAGCAGCTCGGGACAGGGGTCCGAAACAGATACGCAGTATTTT. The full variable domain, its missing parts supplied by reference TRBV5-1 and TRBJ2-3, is KAGVTQTPRYLIKTRGQQVTLSCSPISGHRSVSWYQQTPGQGLQFLFEYFSETQRNKGNFPGRFSGRQFSNSRSEMNVSTLELGDSALYLCASSSGQGSETDTQYFGPGTRLTVL.

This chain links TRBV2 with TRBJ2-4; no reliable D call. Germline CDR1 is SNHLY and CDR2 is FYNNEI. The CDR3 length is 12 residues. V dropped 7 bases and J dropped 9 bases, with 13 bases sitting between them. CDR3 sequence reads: CASTREQIIQYF. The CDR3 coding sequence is TGTGCCAGCACCCGAGAACAGATCATTCAGTACTTC.

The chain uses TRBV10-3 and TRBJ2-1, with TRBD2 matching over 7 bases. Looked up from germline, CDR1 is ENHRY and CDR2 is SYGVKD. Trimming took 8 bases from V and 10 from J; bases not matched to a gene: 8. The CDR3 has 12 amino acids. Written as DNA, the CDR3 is TGTGCCATCCGGGAGGAGGGAGGCGAGCAGTTCTTC. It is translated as CAIREEGGEQFF.

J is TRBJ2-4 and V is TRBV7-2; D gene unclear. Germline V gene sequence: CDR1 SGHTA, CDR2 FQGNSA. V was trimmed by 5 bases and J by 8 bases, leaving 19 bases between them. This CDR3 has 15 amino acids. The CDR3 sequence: CASSPRPERTDIQYF. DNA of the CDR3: TGTGCCAGCAGCCCTAGACCGGAGCGAACGGACATTCAGTACTTC.

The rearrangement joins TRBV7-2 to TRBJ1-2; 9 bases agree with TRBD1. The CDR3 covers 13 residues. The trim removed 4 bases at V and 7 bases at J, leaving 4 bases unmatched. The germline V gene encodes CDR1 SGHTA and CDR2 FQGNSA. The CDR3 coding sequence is TGTGCCAGCAGCTCACAGGGGGCGCGTGGCTACACCTTC. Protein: CASSSQGARGYTF.

In DNA, the CDR3 is TGTGCCAGCAGCCTTTCGGTTTTGTTGAACACTGAAGCTTTCTTT. This sequence encodes CASSLSVLLNTEAFF. The genes are TRBV11-2 and TRBJ1-1; D ambiguous. This CDR3 has 15 amino acids. Germline CDR1 reads SGHAT; CDR2 reads FQNNGV. V lost 5 bases, J lost 0 bases, and 13 bases lay in between.

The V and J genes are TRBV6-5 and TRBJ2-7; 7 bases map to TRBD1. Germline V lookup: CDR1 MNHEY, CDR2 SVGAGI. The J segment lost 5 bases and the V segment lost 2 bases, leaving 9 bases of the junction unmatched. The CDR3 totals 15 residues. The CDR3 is CASSYQTQGIHEQYF. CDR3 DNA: TGTGCCAGCAGTTACCAAACACAGGGGATCCACGAGCAGTACTTC.

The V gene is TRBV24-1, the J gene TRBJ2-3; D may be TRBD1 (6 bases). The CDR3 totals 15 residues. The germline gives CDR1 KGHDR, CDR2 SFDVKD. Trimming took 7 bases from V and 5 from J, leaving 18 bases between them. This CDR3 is CATRAAAGELDTQYF. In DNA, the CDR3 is TGTGCCACCAGAGCCGCGGCAGGGGAATTAGATACGCAGTATTTT.

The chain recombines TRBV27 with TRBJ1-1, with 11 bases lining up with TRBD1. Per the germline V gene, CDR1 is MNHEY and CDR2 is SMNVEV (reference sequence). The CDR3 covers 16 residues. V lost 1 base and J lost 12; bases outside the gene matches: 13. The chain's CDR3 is CASSLYSPGQGEGPFF. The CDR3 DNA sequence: TGTGCCAGCAGTTTATACTCCCCGGGACAGGGGGAAGGGCCTTTCTTT.